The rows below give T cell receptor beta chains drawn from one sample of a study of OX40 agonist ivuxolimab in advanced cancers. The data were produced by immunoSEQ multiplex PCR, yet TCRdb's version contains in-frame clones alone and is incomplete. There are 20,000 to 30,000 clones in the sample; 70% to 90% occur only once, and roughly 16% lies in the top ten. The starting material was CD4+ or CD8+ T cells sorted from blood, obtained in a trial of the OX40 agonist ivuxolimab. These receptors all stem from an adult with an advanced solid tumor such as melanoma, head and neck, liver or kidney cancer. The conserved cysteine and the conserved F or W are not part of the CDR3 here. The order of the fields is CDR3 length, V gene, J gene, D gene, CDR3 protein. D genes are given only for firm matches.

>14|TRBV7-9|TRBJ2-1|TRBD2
ASSPRGGYDYNEQF
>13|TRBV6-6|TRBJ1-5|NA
ASREQGGGNQPQH
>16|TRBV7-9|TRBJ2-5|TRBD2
ASSFKSTSGGLPGAQY
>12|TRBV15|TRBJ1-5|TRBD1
ATRGQGMNQPQH
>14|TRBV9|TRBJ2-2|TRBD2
ASSRTSGANTGELF
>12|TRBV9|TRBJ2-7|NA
ASTFGPEKAEQY
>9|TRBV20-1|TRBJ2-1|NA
SAFERNEQF
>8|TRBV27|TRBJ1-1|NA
ASSLRETF
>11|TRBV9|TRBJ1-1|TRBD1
ASSRTGGPEAF
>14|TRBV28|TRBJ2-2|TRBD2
ASNLPGGFHTGELF
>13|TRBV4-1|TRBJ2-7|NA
ASSQSAGSSYEQY
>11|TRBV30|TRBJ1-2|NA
AWSVNRVRGYT